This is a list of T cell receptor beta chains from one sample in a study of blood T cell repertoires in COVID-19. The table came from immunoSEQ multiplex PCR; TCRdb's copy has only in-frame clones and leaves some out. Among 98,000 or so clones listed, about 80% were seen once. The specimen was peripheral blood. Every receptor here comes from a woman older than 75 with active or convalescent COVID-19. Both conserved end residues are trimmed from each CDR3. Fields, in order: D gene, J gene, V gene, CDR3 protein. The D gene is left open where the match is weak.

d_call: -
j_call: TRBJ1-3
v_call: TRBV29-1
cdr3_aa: SVEDIQTGNTIY

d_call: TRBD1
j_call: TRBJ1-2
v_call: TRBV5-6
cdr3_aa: ASSLPDRAGGYT

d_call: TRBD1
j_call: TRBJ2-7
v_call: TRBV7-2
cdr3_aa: ASSPKRTGDYEQY

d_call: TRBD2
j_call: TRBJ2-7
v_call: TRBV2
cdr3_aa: ASGDGGVHEQY

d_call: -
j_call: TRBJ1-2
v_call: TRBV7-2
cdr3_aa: ASSYVQGFAYGYT

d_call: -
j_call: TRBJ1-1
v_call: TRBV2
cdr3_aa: ASMDFYTEAF

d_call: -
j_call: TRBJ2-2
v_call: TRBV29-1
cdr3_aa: SAGAMFGRYTGELF

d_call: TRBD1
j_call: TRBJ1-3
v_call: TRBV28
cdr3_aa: ASTDHRGKGYTIY

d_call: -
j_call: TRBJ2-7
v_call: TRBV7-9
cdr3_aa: ASSFKGNEQY

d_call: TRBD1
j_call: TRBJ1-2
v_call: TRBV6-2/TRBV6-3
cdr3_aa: ASSGRQGSYGYT

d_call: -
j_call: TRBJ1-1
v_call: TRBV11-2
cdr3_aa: ASSFLLEVTEAF

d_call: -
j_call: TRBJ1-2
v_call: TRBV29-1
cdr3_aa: SVEQDYYGYT

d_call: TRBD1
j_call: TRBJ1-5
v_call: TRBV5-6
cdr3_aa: ASSLTGVNQPQH

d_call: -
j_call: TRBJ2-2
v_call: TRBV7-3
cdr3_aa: ASLGGPPGELF

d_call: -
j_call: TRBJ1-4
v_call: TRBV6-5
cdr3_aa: AGRRTNNEKLF

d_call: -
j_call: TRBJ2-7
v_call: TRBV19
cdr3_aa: ASSIAAGSTYEQY

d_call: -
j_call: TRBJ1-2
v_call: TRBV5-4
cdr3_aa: ASSLSTEGYT

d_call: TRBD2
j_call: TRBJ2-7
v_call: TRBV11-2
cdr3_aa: ASSPRGGTSVHLPGEQY

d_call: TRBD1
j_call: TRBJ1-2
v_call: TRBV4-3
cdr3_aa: ASSQDGQDNYGYT

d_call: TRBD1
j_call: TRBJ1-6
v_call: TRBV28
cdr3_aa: ASSTTGGMDSPLH

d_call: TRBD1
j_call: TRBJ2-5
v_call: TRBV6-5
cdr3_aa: ASTRTGEETQY

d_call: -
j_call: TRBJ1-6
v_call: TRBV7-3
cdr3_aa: ASSSGVSPLH